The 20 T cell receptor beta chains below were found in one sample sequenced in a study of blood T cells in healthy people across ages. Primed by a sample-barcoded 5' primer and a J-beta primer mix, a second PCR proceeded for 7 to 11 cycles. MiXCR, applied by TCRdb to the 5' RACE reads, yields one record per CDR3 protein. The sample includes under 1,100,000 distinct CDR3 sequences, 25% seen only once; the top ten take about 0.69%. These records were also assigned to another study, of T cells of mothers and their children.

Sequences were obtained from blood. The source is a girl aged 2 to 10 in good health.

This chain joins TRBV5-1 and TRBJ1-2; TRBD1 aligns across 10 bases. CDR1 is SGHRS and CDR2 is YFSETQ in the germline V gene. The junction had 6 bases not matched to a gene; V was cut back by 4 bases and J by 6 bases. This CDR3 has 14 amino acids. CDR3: CASSDADRGDGYTF. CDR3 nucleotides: TGCGCCAGCAGCGACGCGGACAGGGGGGATGGCTACACCTTC.

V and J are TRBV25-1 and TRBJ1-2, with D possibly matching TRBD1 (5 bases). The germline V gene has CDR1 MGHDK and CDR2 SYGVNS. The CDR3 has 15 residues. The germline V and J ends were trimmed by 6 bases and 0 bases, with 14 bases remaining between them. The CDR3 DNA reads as TGTGCCAGCAGCGGGGGAGTCTTTCCTAACTATGGCTACACCTTC. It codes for CASSGGVFPNYGYTF.

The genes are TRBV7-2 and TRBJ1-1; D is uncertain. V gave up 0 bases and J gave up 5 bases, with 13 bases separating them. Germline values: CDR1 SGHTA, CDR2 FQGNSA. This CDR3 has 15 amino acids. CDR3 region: CASSLALQRTTEAFF. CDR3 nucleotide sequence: TGTGCCAGCAGCTTAGCGTTACAGAGAACAACTGAAGCTTTCTTT. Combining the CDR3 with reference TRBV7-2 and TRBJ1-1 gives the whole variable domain GAGVSQSPSNKVTEKGKDVELRCDPISGHTALYWYRQSLGQGLEFLIYFQGNSAPDKSGLPSDRFSAERTGGSVSTLTIQRTQQEDSAVYLCASSLALQRTTEAFFGQGTRLTVV.

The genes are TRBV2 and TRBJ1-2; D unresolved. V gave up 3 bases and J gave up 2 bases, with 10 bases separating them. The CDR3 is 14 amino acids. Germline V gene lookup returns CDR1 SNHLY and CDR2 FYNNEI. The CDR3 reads CASSEGRINYGYTF. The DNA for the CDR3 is TGTGCCAGCAGTGAGGGCAGGATCAACTATGGCTACACCTTC.

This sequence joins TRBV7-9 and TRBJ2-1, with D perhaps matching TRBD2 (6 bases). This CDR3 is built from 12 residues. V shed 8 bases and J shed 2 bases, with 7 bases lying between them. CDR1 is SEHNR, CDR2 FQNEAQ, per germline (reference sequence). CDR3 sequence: CASLAPYNEQFF. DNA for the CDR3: TGTGCCAGCCTAGCGCCCTACAATGAGCAGTTCTTC. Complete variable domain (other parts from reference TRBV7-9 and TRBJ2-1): DTGVSQNPRHKITKRGQNVTFRCDPISEHNRLYWYRQTLGQGPEFLTYFQNEAQLEKSRLLSDRFSAERPKGSFSTLEIQRTEQGDSAMYLCASLAPYNEQFFGPGTRLTVL.

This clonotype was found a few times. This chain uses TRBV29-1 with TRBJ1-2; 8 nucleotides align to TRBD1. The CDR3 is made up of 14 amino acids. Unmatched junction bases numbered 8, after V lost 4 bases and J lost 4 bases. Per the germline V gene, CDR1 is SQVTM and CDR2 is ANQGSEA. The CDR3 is CSVAETGVPYGYTF. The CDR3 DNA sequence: TGCAGCGTTGCCGAGACAGGGGTGCCCTATGGCTACACCTTC. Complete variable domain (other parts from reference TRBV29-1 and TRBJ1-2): SAVISQKPSRDICQRGTSLTIQCQVDSQVTMMFWYRQQPGQSLTLIATANQGSEATYESGFVIDKFPISRPNLTFSTLTVSNMSPEDSSIYLCSVAETGVPYGYTFGSGTRLTVV.

The chain's CDR3 is CASSPVRDGGYGYTF. The CDR3 bases are TGTGCCAGCTCACCAGTCAGGGACGGGGGCTATGGCTACACCTTC. This chain joins TRBV18 and TRBJ1-2; D perhaps matches TRBD1 (5 bases). This CDR3 comprises 15 residues. V was clipped by 2 bases and J by 4 bases, with 14 bases between them. In germline, CDR1 is KGHSH, CDR2 LQKENI.

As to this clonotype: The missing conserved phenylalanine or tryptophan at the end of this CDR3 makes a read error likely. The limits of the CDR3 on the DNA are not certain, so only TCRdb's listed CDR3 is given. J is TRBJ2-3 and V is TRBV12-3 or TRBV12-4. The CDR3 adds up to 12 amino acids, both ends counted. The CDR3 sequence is CASSFGTDVEYS.

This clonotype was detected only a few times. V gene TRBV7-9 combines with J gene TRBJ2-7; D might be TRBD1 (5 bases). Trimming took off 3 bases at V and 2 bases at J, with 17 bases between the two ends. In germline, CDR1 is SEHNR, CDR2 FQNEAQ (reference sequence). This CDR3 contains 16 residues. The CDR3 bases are TGTGCCAGCAGCTTGCCTATTACAGGCTCCACCTACGAGCAGTACTTC. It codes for CASSLPITGSTYEQYF.

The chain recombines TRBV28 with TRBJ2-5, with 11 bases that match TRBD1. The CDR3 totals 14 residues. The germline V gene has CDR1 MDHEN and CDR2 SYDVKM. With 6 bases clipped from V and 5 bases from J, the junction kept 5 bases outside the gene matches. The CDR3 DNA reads TGTGCCAGCAGGGACAGGGGGCGCGGGGAGACCCAGTACTTC. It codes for CASRDRGRGETQYF.

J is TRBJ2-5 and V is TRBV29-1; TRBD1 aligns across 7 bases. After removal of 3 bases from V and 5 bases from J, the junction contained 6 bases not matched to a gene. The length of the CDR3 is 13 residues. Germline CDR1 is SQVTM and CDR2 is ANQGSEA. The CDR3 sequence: CSVEGQLRETQYF. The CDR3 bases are TGCAGCGTTGAGGGACAGCTTAGGGAGACCCAGTACTTC. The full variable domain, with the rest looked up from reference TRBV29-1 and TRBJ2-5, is SAVISQKPSRDICQRGTSLTIQCQVDSQVTMMFWYRQQPGQSLTLIATANQGSEATYESGFVIDKFPISRPNLTFSTLTVSNMSPEDSSIYLCSVEGQLRETQYFGPGTRLLVL.

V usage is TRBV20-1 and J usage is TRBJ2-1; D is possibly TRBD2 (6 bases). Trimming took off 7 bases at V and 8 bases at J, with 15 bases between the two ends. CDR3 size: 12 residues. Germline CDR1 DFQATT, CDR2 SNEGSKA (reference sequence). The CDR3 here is CSGLEYIDEQFF. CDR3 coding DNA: TGCAGTGGACTAGAATATATCGATGAGCAGTTCTTC.

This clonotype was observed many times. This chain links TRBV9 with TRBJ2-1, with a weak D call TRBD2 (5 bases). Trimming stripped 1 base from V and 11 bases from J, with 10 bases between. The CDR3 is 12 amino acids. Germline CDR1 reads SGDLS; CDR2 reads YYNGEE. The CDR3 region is CASSVSEDQQFF. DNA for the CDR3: TGTGCCAGCAGCGTATCGGAGGACCAGCAGTTCTTC.

CDR3 region: CASSQDRSAFLQYF. The CDR3 DNA reads as TGCGCCAGCAGCCAAGATCGGTCTGCCTTCCTTCAGTACTTC. J is TRBJ2-4 and V is TRBV4-3; D ambiguous. The ends were cut back, 0 bases at V and 11 bases at J, with 14 bases in the middle. Germline-derived CDR1 and CDR2 are LGHNA and YSLEER. The CDR3 totals 14 residues.

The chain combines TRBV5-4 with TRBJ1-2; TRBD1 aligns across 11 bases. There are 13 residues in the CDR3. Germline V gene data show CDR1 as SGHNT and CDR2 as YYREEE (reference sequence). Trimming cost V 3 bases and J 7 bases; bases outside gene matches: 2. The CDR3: CASSWTGGFGYTF. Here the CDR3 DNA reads TGTGCCAGCAGCTGGACAGGGGGCTTTGGCTACACCTTC.

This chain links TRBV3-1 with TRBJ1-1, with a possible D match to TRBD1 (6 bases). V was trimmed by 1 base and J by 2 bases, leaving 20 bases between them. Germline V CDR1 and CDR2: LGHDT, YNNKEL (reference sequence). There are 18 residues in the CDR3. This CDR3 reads CASSQGYSPLDRNTEAFF. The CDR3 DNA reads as TGTGCCAGCAGCCAAGGGTATAGTCCCTTGGACAGAAACACTGAAGCTTTCTTT. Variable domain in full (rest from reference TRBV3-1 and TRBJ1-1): DTAVSQTPKYLVTQMGNDKSIKCEQNLGHDTMYWYKQDSKKFLKIMFSYNNKELIINETVPNRFSPKSPDKAHLNLHINSLELGDSAVYFCASSQGYSPLDRNTEAFFGQGTRLTVV.

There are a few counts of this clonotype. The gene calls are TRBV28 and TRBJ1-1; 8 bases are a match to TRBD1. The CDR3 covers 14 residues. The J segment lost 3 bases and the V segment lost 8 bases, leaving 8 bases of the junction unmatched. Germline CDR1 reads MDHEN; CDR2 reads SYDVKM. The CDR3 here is CASQKTGADTEAFF. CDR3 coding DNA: TGTGCCAGCCAGAAGACAGGGGCGGACACTGAAGCTTTCTTT.

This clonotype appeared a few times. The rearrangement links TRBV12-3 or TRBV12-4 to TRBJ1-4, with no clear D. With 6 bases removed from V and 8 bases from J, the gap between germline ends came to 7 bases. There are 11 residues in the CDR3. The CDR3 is CASSVQEKLFF. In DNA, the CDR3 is TGTGCCAGCAGCGTACAGGAAAAACTGTTTTTT.

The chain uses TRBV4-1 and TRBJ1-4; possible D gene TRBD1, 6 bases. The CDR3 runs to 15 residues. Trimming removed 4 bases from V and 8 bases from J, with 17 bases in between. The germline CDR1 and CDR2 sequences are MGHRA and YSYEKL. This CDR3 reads CASSLGPDSLEKLFF. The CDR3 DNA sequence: TGCGCCAGCAGCCTCGGACCGGACAGTTTAGAAAAACTGTTTTTT.

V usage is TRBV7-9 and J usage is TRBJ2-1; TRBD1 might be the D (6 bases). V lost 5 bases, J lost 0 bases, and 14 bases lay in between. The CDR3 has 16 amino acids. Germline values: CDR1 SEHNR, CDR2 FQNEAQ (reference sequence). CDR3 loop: CASSPYYRDSYNEQFF. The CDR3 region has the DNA TGTGCCAGCAGCCCATACTACAGGGACTCCTACAATGAGCAGTTCTTC. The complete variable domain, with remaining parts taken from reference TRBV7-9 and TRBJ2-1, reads DTGVSQNPRHKITKRGQNVTFRCDPISEHNRLYWYRQTLGQGPEFLTYFQNEAQLEKSRLLSDRFSAERPKGSFSTLEIQRTEQGDSAMYLCASSPYYRDSYNEQFFGPGTRLTVL.